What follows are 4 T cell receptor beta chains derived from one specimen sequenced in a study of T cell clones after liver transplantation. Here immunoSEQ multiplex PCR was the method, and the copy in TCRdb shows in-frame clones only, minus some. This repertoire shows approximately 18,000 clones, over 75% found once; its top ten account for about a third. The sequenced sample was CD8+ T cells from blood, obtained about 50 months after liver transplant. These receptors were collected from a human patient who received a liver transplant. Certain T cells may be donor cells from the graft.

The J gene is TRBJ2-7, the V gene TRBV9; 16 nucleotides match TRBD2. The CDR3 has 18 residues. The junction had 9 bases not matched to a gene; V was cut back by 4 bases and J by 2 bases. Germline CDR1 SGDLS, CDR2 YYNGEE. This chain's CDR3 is CASSPGTSGRAGAYEQYF. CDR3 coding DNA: TGTGCCAGCAGCCCCGGGACTAGCGGGAGGGCCGGGGCCTACGAGCAGTACTTC. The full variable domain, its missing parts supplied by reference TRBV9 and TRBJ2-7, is DSGVTQTPKHLITATGQRVTLRCSPRSGDLSVYWYQQSLDQGLQFLIQYYNGEERAKGNILERFSAQQFPDLHSELNLSSLELGDSALYFCASSPGTSGRAGAYEQYFGPGTRLTVT.

The CDR3 loop is CASSHSPNEQFF. The CDR3, as DNA: TGTGCCAGCAGTCACAGCCCCAATGAGCAGTTCTTC. V usage is TRBV6-6 and J usage is TRBJ2-1, with D hard to call. V was trimmed by 5 bases and J by 6 bases, leaving 8 bases between them. The CDR3 runs to 12 residues. Germline CDR1 is MNHNY and CDR2 is SVGAGI (reference sequence).

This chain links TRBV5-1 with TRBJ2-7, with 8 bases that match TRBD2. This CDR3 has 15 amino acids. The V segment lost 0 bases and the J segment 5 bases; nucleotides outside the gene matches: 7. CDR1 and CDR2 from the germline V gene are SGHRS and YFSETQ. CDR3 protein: CASSLAGGRRDEQYF. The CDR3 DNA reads TGCGCCAGCAGCTTGGCGGGGGGGCGGCGGGACGAGCAGTACTTC.

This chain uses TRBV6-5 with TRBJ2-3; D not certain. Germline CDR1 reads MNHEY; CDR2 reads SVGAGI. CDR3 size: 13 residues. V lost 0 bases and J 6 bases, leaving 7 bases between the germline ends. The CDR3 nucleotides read TGTGCCAGCAGTTACTCGGTTTACGATACGCAGTATTTT. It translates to CASSYSVYDTQYF.